Each of the 8 T cell receptor beta chains below was sequenced from the same sample in a study of T cell repertoires in cytomegalovirus infection. TCRdb re-called the reads with MiXCR, one entry per CDR3 protein. The sample lists about 250,000 distinct CDR3 sequences; around 6.6% were seen once. The sample taken for sequencing was PBMCs. The source is a human donor in good health (CMV status not recorded). Some clones in this sample may be carry-over from other donors' samples.

Comment on this clonotype: A single base separates this from a much larger clone, so it may be a read error. The V and J genes are TRBV6-2 or TRBV6-3 and TRBJ1-2, with D possibly TRBD1 on 5 matching bases. V was pared by 4 bases and J by 14 bases, with 17 bases between. Germline CDR1 MNHEY, CDR2 SVGEGT. This CDR3 is built from 12 residues. The CDR3 protein is CASSFTGGRVTF. As DNA, the CDR3 is TGTGCCAGCAGTTTTACAGGCGGAAGGGTGACCTTC.

In this sample, this clonotype turned up many times. The rearrangement uses TRBV12-3 or TRBV12-4 and TRBJ1-3; D is uncertain. The CDR3 has 17 residues. V was pared by 3 bases and J by 0 bases, with 15 bases between. The CDR3 loop reads CASSFIPPESSGNTIYF. The CDR3 DNA reads TGTGCCAGCAGTTTTATCCCCCCGGAAAGCTCTGGAAACACCATATATTTT.

The V gene is TRBV20-1, the J gene TRBJ1-2; unclear D gene. The CDR3 extends over 13 amino acids. Trimming took off 1 base at V and 0 bases at J, with 6 bases between the two ends. CDR1 and CDR2 (germline): DFQATT, SNEGSKA (reference sequence). The CDR3 region is CSARALANYGYTF. CDR3 bases: TGCAGTGCTAGAGCACTAGCTAACTATGGCTACACCTTC.

This clonotype was observed at least ten times. This chain joins TRBV6-1 and TRBJ1-4; weak D call: TRBD1 (6 bases). Germline V lookup: CDR1 MNHNS, CDR2 SASEGT. The CDR3 totals 15 residues. Trimming pared 5 bases from V and 3 bases from J, leaving 13 bases between. As DNA, the CDR3 is TGTGCCAGCAGTTCCCGGGGACACCCTAATGAAAAACTGTTTTTT. Its protein product is CASSSRGHPNEKLFF.

The gene calls are TRBV7-9 and TRBJ2-7, with 9 bases lining up with TRBD1. The germline gives CDR1 SEHNR, CDR2 FQNEAQ (reference sequence). V gave up 7 bases and J gave up 5 bases; unmatched junction bases: 9. This CDR3 region has 14 residues. CDR3 nucleotide sequence: TGTGCCAGCAACCCGGGACAGGGTTTCGACGAGCAGTACTTC. Translation gives CASNPGQGFDEQYF.

This clonotype was seen many times. The chain recombines TRBV7-8 with TRBJ2-7; D is tentatively TRBD1 or TRBD2 (5 bases each). V dropped 7 bases and J dropped 3 bases, with 13 bases sitting between them. This CDR3 is 13 amino acids long. CDR1 SGHVS and CDR2 FQNEAQ come from the germline V gene. The CDR3 region has the DNA TGTGCCAGCACCCTTACTGGGGGCTACGAGCAGTACTTC. It codes for CASTLTGGYEQYF.

This clonotype was counted ten times or more. V is TRBV7-9 and J is TRBJ2-5, with TRBD2 matching 7 bases. CDR1 SEHNR and CDR2 FQNEAQ come from the germline V gene (reference sequence). V lost 1 base and J lost 4; bases outside the gene matches: 6. The CDR3 totals 15 residues. The CDR3 spells CASSLEAGLGETQYF. CDR3 bases: TGTGCCAGCAGCTTAGAAGCGGGGTTAGGAGAGACCCAGTACTTC.

This clonotype showed up many times. CDR3 sequence (DNA): TGTGCCAGCAGTCCGTACAGCACAGATACGCAGTATTTT. It is translated as CASSPYSTDTQYF. This chain connects TRBV12-3 or TRBV12-4 to TRBJ2-3; D gene uncertain. The CDR3 runs 13 residues. V lost 5 bases and J lost 0, with 6 bases in between.